The TCR beta chain described here comes from a study of blood T cell repertoires in COVID-19 (dated by TCRdb to the early 2020s). With regard to the full study: Samples covering the acute and convalescent phases of COVID-19 were provided by collaborators in the United States, Italy and Spain. The prospective study material was composed of cDNA or gDNA derived from T cells, B-cell-depleted T cells, or PBMCs. Deeply sampled blood TCRbeta repertoires from subjects exposed to, actively infected with, or recovered from COVID-19 were included in the dataset. The repertoires were made available in a free public database intended to serve as a resource for research on the immune response to SARS-CoV-2. The samples were drawn from the first 160 participants of the ongoing ImmuneRACE study and from under 1,500 subjects provided by 6 global collaborators. The sample metadata nearly always contained a de-identified subject ID, COVID-19 status, age in years and sex. Where HLA class I and class II types were available, the types were taken from metadata supplied by the sample provider, not from assay-based typing.

As concerns this clone: What this receptor recognizes is not known. The input lacks base qualities; no much larger clone sits a single base away.

Findings and caveats that apply to the study as a whole: How much clinical and demographic metadata was included differed by source and by participant, and the metadata was provided uncurated.

The collaborating institutions used their own protocols to collect whole blood in K2EDTA tubes. For TCRbeta analysis, collaborators shipped samples in one of three forms: frozen whole blood, isolated PBMCs, or DNA extracted from either of those sample types. TCRbeta CDR3 regions were amplified from genomic DNA by means of the immunoSEQ Assay, a bias-controlled multiplex PCR. The paper's processing steps were these. The number of nucleated cells in each sample was estimated by amplification of reference gene primers within the assay. Sequence reads were collapsed and filtered to measure the absolute abundance of every unique TCRbeta CDR3 rearrangement. For each sample, productive Simpson clonality was calculated by taking the square root of Simpson's diversity index across productive rearrangements. What TCRdb holds here is the immuneACCESS table cut down to in-frame rearrangements. Part of the clones is not present; checked against another copy, under half of the missing clones reflect an unresolved V gene, and the others are unexplained. The DNA was the basis for D and trimming; V, J and clone size are from that table. The sample table holds about 34,000 clones, of which roughly three quarters were seen once. The ten top clones hold roughly 17% of the sample.

The CDR3 numbers 13 residues from cysteine through phenylalanine. The read is trimmed to its CDR3 DNA, 39 bases read in frame from base 1. Ends trimmed: V by 4 bases, J by 2 bases; bases unmatched to a gene: 1. The germline V gene encodes CDR1 MNHEY and CDR2 SVGAGI. Material for sequencing was peripheral blood. This chain joins TRBV6-5 to TRBJ1-2, and 7 bases in between align with TRBD1. This clonotype was sampled from a human donor in a cohort sampled during active COVID-19. The DNA is TGTGCCAGCAGTTCGACAGGGAACTATGGCTACACCTTC. The resulting protein is CASSSTGNYGYTF.